The 17 T cell receptor beta chains below were found in one sample sequenced in a study of OX40 agonist ivuxolimab in advanced cancers. Library construction relied on the immunoSEQ multiplex PCR assay. TCRdb re-hosts the immuneACCESS table, in-frame sequences only. Its copies lack some clones; in the studies checked, an unresolved V gene accounts for under half of them, and the cause for the rest is not known. The sample table contains about 36,000 clones; only one count was recorded for about 78% of them. The ten largest clonotypes hold around a fifth of the sample. The specimen was CD4+ or CD8+ T cells sorted from blood, collected in a trial of the OX40 agonist ivuxolimab. These receptors were collected from an adult with an advanced solid tumor such as melanoma, head and neck, liver or kidney cancer.

This rearrangement joins TRBV19 to TRBJ1-1; the match to TRBD1 covers 7 bases. CDR1 LNHDA and CDR2 SQIVND come from the germline V gene (reference sequence). The CDR3 runs 12 residues. The trim removed 5 bases at V and 5 bases at J, leaving 2 bases unmatched. For the CDR3, the DNA is TGTGCCAGTAGTGCGACAGGGACTGAAGCTTTCTTT. It yields the protein CASSATGTEAFF.

The chain recombines TRBV5-6 with TRBJ1-1; D might be TRBD1 (5 bases). CDR3 length: 13 amino acids. The V and J ends lost 3 bases and 4 bases respectively, with 10 bases between them. Looked up from germline, CDR1 is SGHDT and CDR2 is YYEEEE. The CDR3 region has the DNA TGTGCCAGCAGCTCGGGGAGGGGCACTGAAGCTTTCTTT. The encoded protein is CASSSGRGTEAFF. Variable domain in full (rest from reference TRBV5-6 and TRBJ1-1): DAGVTQSPTHLIKTRGQQVTLRCSPKSGHDTVSWYQQALGQGPQFIFQYYEEEERQRGNFPDRFSGHQFPNYSSELNVNALLLGDSALYLCASSSGRGTEAFFGQGTRLTVV.

The chain has TRBV10-1 and TRBJ2-7; D remains unclear. Looked up from germline, CDR1 is WNHNN and CDR2 is SYGVQD (reference sequence). V shed 3 bases and J shed 2 bases, with 11 bases lying between them. CDR3 length equals 14 residues. The CDR3 loop reads CASSDGILPYEQYF. In nucleotides, the CDR3 is TGCGCCAGCAGTGATGGGATCCTACCCTACGAGCAGTACTTC.

V gene TRBV7-9 combines with J gene TRBJ2-1; 8 bases align to TRBD1. This CDR3 has 15 amino acids. The germline V gene has CDR1 SEHNR and CDR2 FQNEAQ (reference sequence). The trim removed 6 bases at V and 8 bases at J, leaving 12 bases unmatched. This CDR3 is CASRFGQGVSHEQFF. As DNA, the CDR3 is TGTGCCAGCAGATTTGGACAGGGAGTTTCCCATGAGCAGTTCTTC.

CDR3 region: CASWSGANVLTF. In nucleotides, the CDR3 is TGTGCCAGCTGGTCTGGGGCCAACGTCCTGACTTTC. The chain links TRBV19 to TRBJ2-6; D ambiguous. The germline V gene encodes CDR1 LNHDA and CDR2 SQIVND (reference sequence). The CDR3 is 12 residues long. Trimming removed 9 bases at V and 1 base at J, with 4 bases between. Together with reference TRBV19 and TRBJ2-6, the CDR3 gives the full variable domain: DGGITQSPKYLFRKEGQNVTLSCEQNLNHDAMYWYRQDPGQGLRLIYYSQIVNDFQKGDIAEGYSVSREKKESFPLTVTSAQKNPTAFYLCASWSGANVLTFGAGSRLTVL.

The chain combines TRBV27 with TRBJ2-7; D is undetermined. The germline CDR1 and CDR2 sequences are MNHEY and SMNVEV (reference sequence). The CDR3 is made up of 13 amino acids. The V gene lost 0 bases and the J gene lost 3 bases, with 6 bases spanning the gap. The DNA for the CDR3 is TGTGCCAGCAGTTTATCCCTCAACTACGAGCAGTACTTC. This translates into CASSLSLNYEQYF.

The chain uses TRBV5-1 and TRBJ1-2, with TRBD1 matching over 11 bases. The V gene end was trimmed by 3 bases and the J gene end by 4 bases; junction bases not matched to a gene: 8. This CDR3 is 16 amino acids long. Germline V CDR1 and CDR2: SGHRS, YFSETQ. The CDR3 nucleotides read TGCGCCAGCAGCTATATGGGACAGGGGGACCCCTATGGCTACACCTTC. It codes for CASSYMGQGDPYGYTF.

By sample share, this clone is medium-sized. In the same sample, other DNA sequences code for this CDR3. The chain couples TRBV2 to TRBJ1-1, with a possible D match to TRBD1 (6 bases). This CDR3 has 16 amino acids. Germline assignment: CDR1 SNHLY and CDR2 FYNNEI. The germline V and J ends were trimmed by 3 bases and 0 bases, with 14 bases remaining between them. CDR3 region: CASSDLSDSLNTEAFF. CDR3 DNA sequence: TGTGCCAGCAGTGACCTGTCGGACAGCTTGAACACTGAAGCTTTCTTT.

This clone has a handful of counts. V is TRBV28 and J is TRBJ2-2; maybe TRBD1 (6 bases). Germline V gene data show CDR1 as MDHEN and CDR2 as SYDVKM. The CDR3 consists of 16 residues. Trimming cost V 2 bases and J 5 bases, with 15 bases left between them. CDR3 DNA: TGTGCCAGCAGTTTAGCCCCCCGGACAGCAACCGGGGAGCTGTTTTTT. As protein: CASSLAPRTATGELFF.

Points on this clone: Germline is not matched at one junction end, which may reflect a read error. The chain recombines TRBV7-7 with TRBJ2-1; TRBD2 matches 12 bases. The CDR3 length is 15 residues. Germline lookup yields CDR1 SSHAT and CDR2 FNYEAQ (reference sequence). CDR3 in DNA: TGTGCTAGCAGCCCCGGACTAGCGGGATTTGATGAGCAGTTCTTC. This encodes CASSPGLAGFDEQFF.

This clone has only one observation. The chain is built from TRBV27 and TRBJ1-1; tentatively, D is TRBD1 (5 bases). CDR1 is MNHEY and CDR2 is SMNVEV in the germline V gene (reference sequence). V lost 10 bases and J lost 0, with 12 bases in between. There are 13 residues in the CDR3. The CDR3 here is CATSRAMNTEAFF. The CDR3 DNA is TGTGCCACCTCCAGGGCCATGAACACTGAAGCTTTCTTT.

The J gene is TRBJ1-1, the V gene TRBV4-1; 12 bases agree with TRBD1. Looked up from germline, CDR1 is MGHRA and CDR2 is YSYEKL. Trimming took 4 bases from V and 4 from J; bases not matched to a gene: 10. The CDR3 sequence is 17 residues long. CDR3 loop: CASSLRTGTGGFTEAFF. The CDR3 DNA is TGCGCCAGCAGCCTCCGAACCGGGACAGGGGGCTTCACTGAAGCTTTCTTT.

V and J are TRBV5-5 and TRBJ2-1; the match to TRBD1 covers 7 bases. With V trimmed by 0 bases and J by 9 bases, 0 bases remained unmatched. This CDR3 spans 12 amino acids. Germline-derived CDR1 and CDR2 are SGHKS and YYEKEE (reference sequence). The CDR3 DNA sequence: TGTGCCAGCAGCTTGGGGGACAGTGAGCAGTTCTTC. It encodes CASSLGDSEQFF. Filled out from reference TRBV5-5 and TRBJ2-1, the complete variable domain reads DAGVTQSPTHLIKTRGQQVTLRCSPISGHKSVSWYQQVLGQGPQFIFQYYEKEERGRGNFPDRFSARQFPNYSSELNVNALLLGDSALYLCASSLGDSEQFFGPGTRLTVL.

The chain carries TRBV2 and TRBJ1-4; no firm D call. The CDR3 is made up of 17 amino acids. Trimming took 2 bases from V and 0 from J, leaving 13 bases between them. The germline V gene encodes CDR1 SNHLY and CDR2 FYNNEI. This CDR3 is CASSELGSYSTNEKLFF. The CDR3 DNA is TGTGCCAGCAGTGAATTGGGCAGCTACTCAACTAATGAAAAACTGTTTTTT.

This chain joins TRBV6-5 and TRBJ2-1; 8 bases line up with TRBD1. Germline-derived CDR1 and CDR2 are MNHEY and SVGAGI. Trimming removed 5 bases from V and 10 bases from J; junction bases left unmatched: 13. The CDR3 has 15 residues. For the CDR3, the DNA is TGTGCCAGCAGTAATCCGACCAGGGGGCTTTGGGAGCAGTTCTTC. Translated: CASSNPTRGLWEQFF.

The rearrangement joins TRBV11-2 to TRBJ2-3, with unresolved D. The V gene lost 1 base and the J gene lost 0 bases, with 11 bases spanning the gap. Per the germline V gene, CDR1 is SGHAT and CDR2 is FQNNGV. The CDR3 has 16 amino acids. CDR3 nucleotide sequence: TGTGCCAGCAGCTTAGTGAGCCCAGGAAGCACAGATACGCAGTATTTT. It translates to CASSLVSPGSTDTQYF.

V usage is TRBV18 and J usage is TRBJ2-1; 8 bases agree with TRBD2. CDR3 length: 15 amino acids. Germline CDR1 and CDR2: KGHSH and LQKENI. The ends lost 4 bases at V and 7 bases at J; junction bases unmatched: 9. The CDR3 nucleotides read TGTGCCAGCTCACGGGCGGGAGGATGGCAAAATGAGCAGTTCTTC. Encoded protein: CASSRAGGWQNEQFF. The entire variable domain, with the rest obtained from reference TRBV18 and TRBJ2-1, is as follows: NAGVMQNPRHLVRRRGQEARLRCSPMKGHSHVYWYRQLPEEGLKFMVYLQKENIIDESGMPKERFSAEFPKEGPSILRIQQVVRGDSAAYFCASSRAGGWQNEQFFGPGTRLTVL.